The 26 T cell receptor beta chains listed next were all sequenced from one sample in a study of blood T cell repertoires in COVID-19. Only in-frame clones appear in the TCRdb table, and some are missing; sequencing was by immunoSEQ multiplex PCR. The sample records around 140,000 clones, roughly 90% being singletons. Sequencing input: PBMCs or T cells enriched from blood (not recorded which). The receptors come from a woman in her thirties or forties who had been exposed to COVID-19.

This chain uses TRBV19 with TRBJ2-3, with D possibly matching TRBD2 (6 bases). Germline V gives CDR1 LNHDA, CDR2 SQIVND (reference sequence). The CDR3 is 13 residues long. V was shortened by 6 bases and J by 1 base, with 8 bases between the two germline ends. Written as DNA, the CDR3 is TGTGCCAGTAGGGCTAGCGGCACAGATACGCAGTATTTT. It codes for CASRASGTDTQYF.

CDR3 DNA sequence: TGTGCCAGCAGTTTATCGATGGGGGCCCGAGATGAAAAACTGTTTTTT. Translation gives CASSLSMGARDEKLFF. The chain recombines TRBV27 with TRBJ1-4; D might be TRBD1 (6 bases). The germline CDR1 and CDR2 sequences are MNHEY and SMNVEV (reference sequence). The CDR3 has 16 residues. Trimming took off 0 bases at V and 6 bases at J, with 14 bases between the two ends.

In this sample, this clone turned up once. Different DNA sequences within this sample yield the same CDR3. The chain joins TRBV10-3 to TRBJ1-1; no clear D gene. V gave up 5 bases and J gave up 1 base, with 8 bases separating them. Germline V CDR1 and CDR2: ENHRY, SYGVKD. CDR3 size: 13 residues. The CDR3 loop reads CAISPGGNTEAFF. Written as DNA, the CDR3 is TGTGCCATCAGTCCCGGAGGGAACACTGAAGCTTTCTTT.

This chain links TRBV2 with TRBJ2-7; 7 bases match TRBD1. Trimming took 2 bases from V and 11 from J; bases not matched to a gene: 6. The CDR3 sequence is 12 residues long. The germline V gene has CDR1 SNHLY and CDR2 FYNNEI. The CDR3 DNA sequence: TGTGCCAGCAGTGAATTGGGGCAGGGGGAGTACTTC. Protein product: CASSELGQGEYF.

This sequence joins TRBV13 and TRBJ2-7; the match to TRBD1 covers 8 bases. CDR1 is PRHDT and CDR2 is FYEKMQ in the germline V gene (reference sequence). This CDR3 spans 14 amino acids. The ends lost 3 bases at V and 2 bases at J; junction bases unmatched: 3. Here the CDR3 reads CASSLDRVAYEQYF. CDR3 in DNA: TGTGCCAGCAGCTTGGACAGGGTAGCCTACGAGCAGTACTTC. Filled out from reference TRBV13 and TRBJ2-7, the complete variable domain reads AAGVIQSPRHLIKEKRETATLKCYPIPRHDTVYWYQQGPGQDPQFLISFYEKMQSDKGSIPDRFSAQQFSDYHSELNMSSLELGDSALYFCASSLDRVAYEQYFGPGTRLTVT.

The chain combines TRBV3-1 (or the pseudogene TRBV3-2) with TRBJ1-2, with 11 bases that match TRBD1. From germline, CDR1 is LGHDT and CDR2 YNNKEL (reference sequence). Trimming at V came to 0 bases and at J to 7 bases, leaving 1 base not matched to a gene. The CDR3 contains 14 residues. In DNA, the CDR3 is TGTGCCAGCAGCCAAGAGGGGACAGGGGGTGGCTACACCTTC. This encodes CASSQEGTGGGYTF.

The chain recombines TRBV4-3 with TRBJ1-5; D is possibly TRBD1 (5 bases). Germline CDR1 reads LGHNA; CDR2 reads YSLEER. The CDR3 spans 14 residues. With 4 bases removed from V and 6 bases from J, the gap between germline ends came to 13 bases. As DNA, the CDR3 is TGCGCCAGCAGCCCCGCGGGGGAGGGTCAGCCCCAGCATTTT. This gives the protein CASSPAGEGQPQHF.

The rearrangement uses TRBV7-9 and TRBJ1-2; D not resolved. Germline CDR1 reads SEHNR; CDR2 reads FQNEAQ (reference sequence). The length of the CDR3 is 13 residues. Trimming took 5 bases from V and 4 from J, leaving 11 bases between them. CDR3 loop: CASSPGRIYGYTF. The CDR3 region has the DNA TGTGCCAGCAGCCCGGGAAGGATCTATGGCTACACCTTC.

This CDR3 is CASSYPPAGGEETQYF. Written as DNA, the CDR3 is TGTGCCAGCAGCTATCCCCCGGCGGGGGGGGAAGAGACCCAGTACTTC. V and J are TRBV3-1 (or the pseudogene TRBV3-2) and TRBJ2-5; TRBD2 matches at 9 bases. The germline gives CDR1 LGHDT, CDR2 YNNKEL (reference sequence). This CDR3 spans 16 amino acids. Trimming cost V 5 bases and J 3 bases; bases outside gene matches: 10.

The chain combines TRBV29-1 with TRBJ2-7; possible D gene TRBD1, 5 bases. The CDR3 has 11 amino acids. Germline V gene lookup returns CDR1 SQVTM and CDR2 ANQGSEA. CDR3 in amino acids: CSGSQGLEQYF. CDR3 coding DNA: TGCAGTGGTTCTCAGGGTCTCGAGCAGTACTTC.

The chain carries TRBV7-3 and TRBJ2-3; no reliable D call. The CDR3 runs 14 residues. V gave up 5 bases and J gave up 3 bases, with 12 bases separating them. Germline V gene sequence: CDR1 SGHTA, CDR2 FQGTGA. CDR3 sequence (DNA): TGTGCCAGCAGCAAAGGAGTAGTGACAGATACGCAGTATTTT. Amino acid sequence: CASSKGVVTDTQYF. The entire variable domain, with the rest obtained from reference TRBV7-3 and TRBJ2-3, is as follows: GAGVSQTPSNKVTEKGKYVELRCDPISGHTALYWYRQSLGQGPEFLIYFQGTGAADDSGLPNDRFFAVRPEGSVSTLKIQRTERGDSAVYLCASSKGVVTDTQYFGPGTRLTVL.

This chain uses TRBV11-2 with TRBJ1-3; TRBD1 is a possible D gene (5 bases). The germline V gene encodes CDR1 SGHAT and CDR2 FQNNGV. The CDR3 has 16 residues. Trimming cost V 5 bases and J 0 bases, with 14 bases left between them. The CDR3: CASSPNAGNSGNTIYF. The DNA for the CDR3 is TGTGCCAGCAGCCCAAATGCAGGGAACTCTGGAAACACCATATATTTT.

The V gene is TRBV18, the J gene TRBJ1-2, with TRBD1 matching over 7 bases. Per germline, CDR1 KGHSH and CDR2 LQKENI. This CDR3 is 14 amino acids long. V was clipped by 0 bases and J by 4 bases; unmatched bases: 2. CDR3: CASSPPGTVYGYTF. CDR3 coding DNA: TGTGCCAGCTCACCACCGGGGACAGTCTATGGCTACACCTTC.

J is TRBJ1-1 and V is TRBV29-1; D gene unclear. V dropped 4 bases and J dropped 5 bases, with 11 bases sitting between them. Germline lookup yields CDR1 SQVTM and CDR2 ANQGSEA. The CDR3 covers 12 residues. CDR3 DNA: TGCAGCGTTGTGGGGAGTTATACTGAAGCTTTCTTT. Protein sequence: CSVVGSYTEAFF. Full variable domain (rest looked up from reference TRBV29-1 and TRBJ1-1): SAVISQKPSRDICQRGTSLTIQCQVDSQVTMMFWYRQQPGQSLTLIATANQGSEATYESGFVIDKFPISRPNLTFSTLTVSNMSPEDSSIYLCSVVGSYTEAFFGQGTRLTVV.

This rearrangement joins TRBV19 to TRBJ2-7; 7 bases are a match to TRBD1. V gave up 1 base and J gave up 2 bases; unmatched junction bases: 8. The CDR3 is made up of 16 amino acids. The V gene's germline CDR1 is LNHDA and CDR2 SQIVND (reference sequence). In DNA form, the CDR3 reads TGTGCCAGTAGTATAGGTTCGGGACAGTATGCCTACGAGCAGTACTTC. Protein sequence: CASSIGSGQYAYEQYF. Together with reference TRBV19 and TRBJ2-7, the CDR3 gives the full variable domain: DGGITQSPKYLFRKEGQNVTLSCEQNLNHDAMYWYRQDPGQGLRLIYYSQIVNDFQKGDIAEGYSVSREKKESFPLTVTSAQKNPTAFYLCASSIGSGQYAYEQYFGPGTRLTVT.

The chain carries TRBV6-5 and TRBJ2-7, with 8 nucleotides matching TRBD2. The V segment lost 2 bases and the J segment 2 bases; nucleotides outside the gene matches: 2. This CDR3 region has 14 residues. Looked up from germline, CDR1 is MNHEY and CDR2 is SVGAGI. The CDR3 is CASSYAGLAYEQYF. The CDR3 nucleotides are TGTGCCAGCAGTTACGCGGGACTAGCCTACGAGCAGTACTTC.

V and J are TRBV2 and TRBJ1-1; D is unclear. Per the germline V gene, CDR1 is SNHLY and CDR2 is FYNNEI. CDR3 size: 12 residues. V lost 4 bases and J lost 4, with 7 bases in between. The CDR3 region is CASSVRGTEAFF. CDR3 nucleotide sequence: TGTGCCAGCAGTGTCCGGGGCACTGAAGCTTTCTTT.

The V gene is TRBV10-2, the J gene TRBJ2-7; 10 bases align to TRBD2. V lost 7 bases to trimming and J lost 6 bases; unmatched junction nucleotides: 6. The CDR3 is 13 amino acids. Germline values: CDR1 WSHSY, CDR2 SAAADI. CDR3 DNA: TGCGCCAGCAAGCGGGGGGGTCAGGGCGAGCAGTACTTC. Translated: CASKRGGQGEQYF.

The chain recombines TRBV5-1 with TRBJ1-1; D is ambiguous. Germline lookup yields CDR1 SGHRS and CDR2 YFSETQ. V lost 0 bases and J 3 bases, leaving 12 bases between the germline ends. The CDR3 is 15 residues long. CDR3 residues: CASSLGIGGHTEAFF. The CDR3, as DNA: TGCGCCAGCAGCTTGGGGATAGGCGGTCACACTGAAGCTTTCTTT.

This clone has only one observation. The chain carries TRBV24-1 and TRBJ2-2; TRBD1 is a possible D gene (6 bases). The CDR3 is made up of 14 amino acids. CDR1 is KGHDR, CDR2 SFDVKD, per germline. Trimming pared 3 bases from V and 4 bases from J, leaving 8 bases between. In nucleotides, the CDR3 is TGTGCCACCAGTGATGGGGGCCTCACCGGGGAGCTGTTTTTT. Translation gives CATSDGGLTGELFF.

The V call is TRBV28, the J call TRBJ2-7, with D possibly matching TRBD2 (6 bases). Germline V gives CDR1 MDHEN, CDR2 SYDVKM. The CDR3 spans 14 residues. Trimming left V 6 bases short and J 2 bases short, with 14 bases between. CDR3: CASSLGGGTYEQYF. The CDR3 DNA sequence: TGTGCCAGCAGCCTGGGTGGCGGGACCTACGAGCAGTACTTC.

V usage is TRBV2 and J usage is TRBJ2-1, with 7 bases fitting TRBD1. J lost 2 bases, V lost 6 bases, and 7 bases had no gene match. This CDR3 is 15 amino acids long. Germline V gene data show CDR1 as SNHLY and CDR2 as FYNNEI. CDR3 nucleotides: TGTGCCAGCAGAACCCGGGACAGAGCCTACAATGAGCAGTTCTTC. Its protein is CASRTRDRAYNEQFF.

The chain carries TRBV18 and TRBJ2-7; D is ambiguous. In germline, CDR1 is KGHSH, CDR2 LQKENI. The CDR3 runs to 12 residues. V lost 1 base and J 6 bases, leaving 7 bases between the germline ends. The CDR3 protein is CASSPRGGEQYF. Written as DNA, the CDR3 is TGTGCCAGCTCACCACGAGGCGGCGAGCAGTACTTC.

This rearrangement joins TRBV7-8 to TRBJ2-2; 7 bases map to TRBD2. CDR1 is SGHVS and CDR2 is FQNEAQ in the germline V gene. V was pared by 5 bases and J by 6 bases, with 21 bases of the junction left unmatched. The CDR3 totals 19 residues. CDR3 in amino acids: CASSPGLDPRARTSGELFF. In DNA, the CDR3 is TGTGCCAGCAGCCCAGGACTAGATCCCCGAGCCCGAACATCCGGGGAGCTGTTTTTT.

The chain is built from TRBV7-2 and TRBJ1-6, with D tentatively TRBD1 (6 bases). Germline V gene data show CDR1 as SGHTA and CDR2 as FQGNSA. V was clipped by 5 bases and J by 10 bases, with 12 bases between them. The CDR3 is 13 residues long. CDR3 DNA: TGTGCCAGCAGCCAAACAGGGAACTCACCCCTCCACTTT. It codes for CASSQTGNSPLHF.

The J gene is TRBJ1-6, the V gene TRBV28, with TRBD1 matching 12 bases. CDR1 and CDR2 (germline): MDHEN, SYDVKM. The length of the CDR3 is 17 residues. J lost 12 bases, V lost 2 bases, and 11 bases had no gene match. In nucleotides, the CDR3 is TGTGCCAGCAGTTTAATAGGATCCGGGACAGGGGGCTTACCCCTCCACTTT. It codes for CASSLIGSGTGGLPLHF.